This T cell receptor beta chain was identified during a study of cytomegalovirus exposure and HLA in healthy donors. Turning to the study itself: The 120 or so validation repertoires matched the roughly 670 first-cohort repertoires in platform, a later analysis reported. Study-wide results and limits: For most TCR sequences rarity was the rule, although some public TCRs occurred in many donors. Reports described diagnosis of cytomegalovirus status by the classifier as highly specific and sensitive.

Profiled with immunoSEQ multiplex PCR; TCRdb holds only in-frame clones, not every one. The sample has about 170,000 clones, just under 90% seen once. As to this clone: What it recognizes is unknown.

The V gene lost 0 bases and the J gene lost 4 bases, with 13 bases spanning the gap. Germline V lookup: CDR1 GTSNPN, CDR2 SVGIG (reference sequence). The length of the CDR3 is 15 residues. Sequenced: PBMCs. This chain links TRBV30 with TRBJ1-5; possibly TRBD1 for D (5 bases). This clonotype was sampled from a man aged 18 to 29 in good health and CMV-seropositive. Here the CDR3 DNA reads TGTGCCTGGAGTGTATCATCGTCAGGGAATCAGCCCCAGCATTTT. As protein: CAWSVSSSGNQPQHF.